This T cell receptor (beta chain) stems from a study of shared clonotypes between healthy human individuals. Overall study: The plates for each donor numbered three CD4 naive, three CD4 memory, two CD8 naive and one CD8 memory. Findings of the study overall: The diversity represented, both genetic and in exposure history, was limited by few donors.

The assay was carried out at the deep level. The authors distributed each subset's genomic DNA evenly over several immunoSEQ plates. Method: immunoSEQ multiplex PCR; TCRdb's copy keeps in-frame clones and lacks some. Here the sample spans fewer than 3 million clones, 92% being singletons. A remark on this clone: Its antigen is unknown.

The V and J ends lost 6 bases and 5 bases respectively, with 13 bases between them. Per germline, CDR1 MNHNS and CDR2 SASEGT. The CDR3 is made up of 13 amino acids. The sequence was obtained from a man aged 18 to 30 in good health. Some clones in this sample may be carry-over from other donors' samples. This chain joins TRBV6-1 and TRBJ1-1; D remains unclear. Sequences were obtained from naive CD4+ T cells from PBMCs. Described subset: CD45RA+ positively selected. The CDR3 loop is CASSWTGVTEAFF. CDR3 bases: TGTGCCAGCAGCTGGACCGGGGTGACTGAAGCTTTCTTT.